This T cell receptor beta chain was identified in a study of blood T cell repertoires in COVID-19. Study context: The United States, Italy and Spain supplied acute and convalescent COVID-19 samples.

As handled by the study authors: Reference gene primer amplification gave nucleated cell count estimates. Some clones are missing from TCRdb's copy, which holds only in-frame ones; the method was immunoSEQ multiplex PCR. V and J calls plus clone size are reproduced from that table; the DNA served to infer D and trimming. The sample lists some 94,000 clones; around 87% were seen once. The V gene's germline CDR1 is SGHTA and CDR2 FQGTGA. Trimming at V came to 3 bases and at J to 4 bases, leaving 15 bases not matched to a gene. The CDR3 is 21 residues long. J is TRBJ2-6 and V is TRBV7-3; 13 bases map to TRBD2. This TCR derives from a human donor in a cohort sampled during active COVID-19. The sample comprised peripheral blood. The CDR3 spells CASSFGLAGAPLSTGANVLTF. The CDR3 nucleotides are TGTGCCAGCAGCTTTGGACTAGCGGGAGCTCCCCTAAGTACCGGGGCCAACGTCCTGACTTTC.